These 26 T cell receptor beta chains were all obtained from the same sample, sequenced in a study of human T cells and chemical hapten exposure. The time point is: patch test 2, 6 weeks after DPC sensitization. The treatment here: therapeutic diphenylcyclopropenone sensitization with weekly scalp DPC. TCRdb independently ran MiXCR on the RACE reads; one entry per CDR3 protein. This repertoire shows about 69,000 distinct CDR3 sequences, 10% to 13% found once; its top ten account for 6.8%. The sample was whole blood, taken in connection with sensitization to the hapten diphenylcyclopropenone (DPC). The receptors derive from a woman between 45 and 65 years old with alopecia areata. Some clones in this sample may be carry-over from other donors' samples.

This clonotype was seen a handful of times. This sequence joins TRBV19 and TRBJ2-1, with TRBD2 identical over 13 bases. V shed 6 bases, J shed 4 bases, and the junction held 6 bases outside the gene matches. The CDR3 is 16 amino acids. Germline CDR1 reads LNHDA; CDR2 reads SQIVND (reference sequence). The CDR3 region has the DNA TGTGCCAGTAGAACACTAGCGGGAGGGATTTACAATGAGCAGTTCTTC. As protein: CASRTLAGGIYNEQFF.

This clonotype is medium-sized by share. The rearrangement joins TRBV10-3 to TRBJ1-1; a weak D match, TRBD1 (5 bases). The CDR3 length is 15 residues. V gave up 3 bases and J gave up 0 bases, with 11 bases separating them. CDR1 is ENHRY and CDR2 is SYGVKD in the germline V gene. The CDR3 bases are TGTGCCATCAGTGAATGGCAGGGCATGAACACTGAAGCTTTCTTT. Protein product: CAISEWQGMNTEAFF.

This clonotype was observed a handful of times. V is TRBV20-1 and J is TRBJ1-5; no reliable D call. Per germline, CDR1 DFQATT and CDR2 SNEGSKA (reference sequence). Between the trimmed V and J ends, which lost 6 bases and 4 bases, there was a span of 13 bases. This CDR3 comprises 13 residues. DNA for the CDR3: TGCAGTGCCATCCGCGACGGGAATCAGCCCCAGCATTTT. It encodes CSAIRDGNQPQHF.

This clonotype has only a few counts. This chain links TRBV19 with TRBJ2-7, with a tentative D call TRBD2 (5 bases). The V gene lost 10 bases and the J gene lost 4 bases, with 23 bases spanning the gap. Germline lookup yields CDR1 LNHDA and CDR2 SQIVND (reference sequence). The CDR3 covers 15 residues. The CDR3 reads CATRDFHRQPYEQYF. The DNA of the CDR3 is TGTGCCACCCGGGATTTCCACCGGCAACCGTACGAGCAGTACTTC.

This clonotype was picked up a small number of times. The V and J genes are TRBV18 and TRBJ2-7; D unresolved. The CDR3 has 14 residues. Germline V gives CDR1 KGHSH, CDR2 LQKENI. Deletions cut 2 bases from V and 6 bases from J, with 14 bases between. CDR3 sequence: CASSPVLQIGEQYF. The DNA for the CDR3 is TGTGCCAGCTCACCAGTTCTACAGATTGGCGAGCAGTACTTC. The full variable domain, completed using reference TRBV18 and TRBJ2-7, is NAGVMQNPRHLVRRRGQEARLRCSPMKGHSHVYWYRQLPEEGLKFMVYLQKENIIDESGMPKERFSAEFPKEGPSILRIQQVVRGDSAAYFCASSPVLQIGEQYFGPGTRLTVT.

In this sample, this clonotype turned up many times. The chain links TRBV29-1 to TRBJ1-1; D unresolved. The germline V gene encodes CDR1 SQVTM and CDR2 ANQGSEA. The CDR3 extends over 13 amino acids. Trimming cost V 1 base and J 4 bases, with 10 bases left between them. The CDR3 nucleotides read TGCAGCGTTGAAGGTGGGATCGGCACTGAAGCTTTCTTT. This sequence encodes CSVEGGIGTEAFF.

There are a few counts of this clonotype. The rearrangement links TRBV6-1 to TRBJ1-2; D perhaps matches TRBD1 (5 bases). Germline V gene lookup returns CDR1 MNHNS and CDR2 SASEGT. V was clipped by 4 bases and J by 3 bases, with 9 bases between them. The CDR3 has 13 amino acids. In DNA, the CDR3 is TGTGCCAGCAGTGCGACAGAAGACTATGGCTACACCTTC. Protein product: CASSATEDYGYTF.

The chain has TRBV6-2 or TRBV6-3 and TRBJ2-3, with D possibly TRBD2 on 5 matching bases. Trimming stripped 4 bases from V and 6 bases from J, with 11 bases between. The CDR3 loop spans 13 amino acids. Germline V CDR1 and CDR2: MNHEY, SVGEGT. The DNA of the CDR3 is TGTGCCAGCAGTTTCCCCGGGGAGGATACGCAGTATTTT. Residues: CASSFPGEDTQYF.

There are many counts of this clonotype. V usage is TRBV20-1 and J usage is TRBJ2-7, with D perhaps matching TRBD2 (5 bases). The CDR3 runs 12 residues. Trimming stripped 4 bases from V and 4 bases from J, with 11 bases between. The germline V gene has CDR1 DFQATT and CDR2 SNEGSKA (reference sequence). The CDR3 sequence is CSATVGGYEQYF. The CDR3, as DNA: TGCAGTGCTACCGTAGGAGGTTACGAGCAGTACTTC.

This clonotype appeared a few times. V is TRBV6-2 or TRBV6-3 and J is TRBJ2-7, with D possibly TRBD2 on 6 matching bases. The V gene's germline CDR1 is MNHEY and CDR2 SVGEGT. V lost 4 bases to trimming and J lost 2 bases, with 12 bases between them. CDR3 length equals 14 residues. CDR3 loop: CASSSVGGTYEQYF. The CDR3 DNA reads TGTGCCAGCAGTTCGGTGGGGGGAACCTACGAGCAGTACTTC.

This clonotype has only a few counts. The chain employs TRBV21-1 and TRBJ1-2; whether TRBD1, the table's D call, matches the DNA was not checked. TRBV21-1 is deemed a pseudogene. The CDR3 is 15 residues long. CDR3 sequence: CASSNGAGESHGYTF. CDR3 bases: TGTGCCAGCAGCAATGGTGCAGGGGAAAGTCACGGCTACACCTTC.

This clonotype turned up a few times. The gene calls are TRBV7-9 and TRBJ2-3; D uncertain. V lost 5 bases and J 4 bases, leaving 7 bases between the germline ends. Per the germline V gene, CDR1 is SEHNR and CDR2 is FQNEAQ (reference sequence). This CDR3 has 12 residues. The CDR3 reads CASSPGSDTQYF. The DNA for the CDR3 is TGTGCCAGCAGCCCGGGCTCAGATACGCAGTATTTT. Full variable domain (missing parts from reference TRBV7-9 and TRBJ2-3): DTGVSQNPRHKITKRGQNVTFRCDPISEHNRLYWYRQTLGQGPEFLTYFQNEAQLEKSRLLSDRFSAERPKGSFSTLEIQRTEQGDSAMYLCASSPGSDTQYFGPGTRLTVL.

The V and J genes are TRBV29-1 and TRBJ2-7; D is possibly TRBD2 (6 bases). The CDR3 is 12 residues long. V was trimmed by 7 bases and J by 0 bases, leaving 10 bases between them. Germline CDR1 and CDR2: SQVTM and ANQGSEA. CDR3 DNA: TGCAGCGCTATGACTAGCTCCTACGAGCAGTACTTC. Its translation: CSAMTSSYEQYF.

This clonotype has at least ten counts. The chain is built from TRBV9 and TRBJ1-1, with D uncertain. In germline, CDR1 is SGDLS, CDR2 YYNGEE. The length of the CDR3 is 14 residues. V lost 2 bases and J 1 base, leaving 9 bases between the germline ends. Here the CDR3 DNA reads TGTGCCAGCAGCGTGGCCGCAGAGAACACTGAAGCTTTCTTT. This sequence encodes CASSVAAENTEAFF.

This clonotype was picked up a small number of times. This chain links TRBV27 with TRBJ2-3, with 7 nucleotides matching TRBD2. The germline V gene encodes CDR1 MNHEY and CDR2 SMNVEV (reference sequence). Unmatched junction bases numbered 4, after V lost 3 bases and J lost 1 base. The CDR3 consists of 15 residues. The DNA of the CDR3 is TGTGCCAGCAGTTTTCTGGGGGGGGGCACAGATACGCAGTATTTT. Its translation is CASSFLGGGTDTQYF.

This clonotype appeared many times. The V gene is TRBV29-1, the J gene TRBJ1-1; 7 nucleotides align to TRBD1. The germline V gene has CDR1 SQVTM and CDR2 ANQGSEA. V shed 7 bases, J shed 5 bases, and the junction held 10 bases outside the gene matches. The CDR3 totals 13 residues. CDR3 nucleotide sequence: TGCAGCGCCATCTTACAGGGGATAACTGAAGCTTTCTTT. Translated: CSAILQGITEAFF.

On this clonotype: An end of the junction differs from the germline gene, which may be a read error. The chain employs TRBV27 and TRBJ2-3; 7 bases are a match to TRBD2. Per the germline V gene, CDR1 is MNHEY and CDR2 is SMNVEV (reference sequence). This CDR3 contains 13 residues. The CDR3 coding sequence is TGTGCCAGCAGTTATTGGGCGGGGGTCTCTCAGGATTTT. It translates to CASSYWAGVSQDF.

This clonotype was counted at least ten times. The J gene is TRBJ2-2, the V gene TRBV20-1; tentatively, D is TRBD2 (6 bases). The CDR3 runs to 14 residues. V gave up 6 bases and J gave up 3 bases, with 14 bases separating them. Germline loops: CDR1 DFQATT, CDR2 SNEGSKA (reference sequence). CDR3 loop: CSAPRLGDTGELFF. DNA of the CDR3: TGCAGTGCCCCACGACTAGGCGACACCGGGGAGCTGTTTTTT.

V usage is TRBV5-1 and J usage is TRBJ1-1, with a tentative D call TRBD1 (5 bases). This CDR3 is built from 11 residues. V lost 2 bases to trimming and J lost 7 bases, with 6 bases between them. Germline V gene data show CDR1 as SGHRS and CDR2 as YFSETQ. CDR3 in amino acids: CASSFDSEAFF. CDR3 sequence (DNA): TGCGCCAGCAGCTTTGACAGTGAAGCTTTCTTT.

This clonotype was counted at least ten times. CDR3 coding DNA: TGTGCCAGCAGTTTAGTGGCGGGGGGAGGTCAAGAGACCCAGTACTTC. It encodes CASSLVAGGGQETQYF. The chain is built from TRBV12-3 or TRBV12-4 and TRBJ2-5; TRBD2 agrees at 8 bases. The CDR3 totals 16 residues. The trim removed 1 base at V and 2 bases at J, leaving 6 bases unmatched.

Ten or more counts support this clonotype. In DNA, the CDR3 is TGTGCCAGCGTCAGGGATGTGGCCGGGGAGCTGTTTTTT. The encoded protein is CASVRDVAGELFF. This chain connects TRBV12-3 or TRBV12-4 to TRBJ2-2; D might be TRBD1 (5 bases). Trimming removed 8 bases at V and 6 bases at J, with 13 bases between. The CDR3 is 13 residues long.

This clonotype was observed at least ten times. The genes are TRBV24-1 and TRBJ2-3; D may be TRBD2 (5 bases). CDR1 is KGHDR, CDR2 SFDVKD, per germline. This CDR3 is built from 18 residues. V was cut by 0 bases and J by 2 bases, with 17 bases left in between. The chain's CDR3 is CATSDLGGGDGYTDTQYF. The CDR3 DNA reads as TGTGCCACCAGTGATTTGGGTGGAGGCGATGGCTACACAGATACGCAGTATTTT.

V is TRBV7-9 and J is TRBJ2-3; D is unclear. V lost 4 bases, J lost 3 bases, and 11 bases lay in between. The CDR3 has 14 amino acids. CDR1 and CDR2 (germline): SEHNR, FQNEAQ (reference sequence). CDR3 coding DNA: TGTGCCAGCAGCTCACAGCCTAGGACAGATACGCAGTATTTT. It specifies CASSSQPRTDTQYF.

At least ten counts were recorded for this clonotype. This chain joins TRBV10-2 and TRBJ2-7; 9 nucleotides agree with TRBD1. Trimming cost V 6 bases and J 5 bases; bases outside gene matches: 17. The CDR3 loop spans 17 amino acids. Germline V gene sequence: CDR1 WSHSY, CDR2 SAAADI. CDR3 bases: TGCGCCAGCAGCGAATTCCTACTCGGGACAGGGAGGAACGAGCAGTACTTC. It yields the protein CASSEFLLGTGRNEQYF.

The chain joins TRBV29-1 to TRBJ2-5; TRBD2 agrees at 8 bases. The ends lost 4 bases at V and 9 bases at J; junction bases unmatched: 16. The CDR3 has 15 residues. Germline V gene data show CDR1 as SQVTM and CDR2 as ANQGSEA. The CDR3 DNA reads TGCAGCGTTGTACTGAATAGCGGGAACTCCTTTTCCCAGTACTTC. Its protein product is CSVVLNSGNSFSQYF.

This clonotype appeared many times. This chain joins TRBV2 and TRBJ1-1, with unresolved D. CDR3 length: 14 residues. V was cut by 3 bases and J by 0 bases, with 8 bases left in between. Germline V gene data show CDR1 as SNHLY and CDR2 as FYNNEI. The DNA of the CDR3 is TGTGCCAGCAGTGATCGATTTTTGAACACTGAAGCTTTCTTT. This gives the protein CASSDRFLNTEAFF. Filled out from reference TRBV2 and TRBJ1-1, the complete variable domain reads EPEVTQTPSHQVTQMGQEVILRCVPISNHLYFYWYRQILGQKVEFLVSFYNNEISEKSEIFDDQFSVERPDGSNFTLKIRSTKLEDSAMYFCASSDRFLNTEAFFGQGTRLTVV.